The next 9 T cell receptor beta chains were all read from a single sample in a study of technical replicates of blood from a handful of donors. Method: immunoSEQ multiplex PCR; TCRdb's copy keeps in-frame clones and lacks some. The sample contains some 11,000 clones, 79% of which appear only once. The sequenced material came from PBMCs. These receptors were collected from a human donor in good health.

This chain joins TRBV2 and TRBJ1-3; D remains unclear. Germline CDR1 SNHLY, CDR2 FYNNEI. The CDR3 is made up of 13 amino acids. V lost 2 bases, J lost 14 bases, and 16 bases lay in between. The CDR3 loop reads CASSETERSRLYF. The CDR3, as DNA: TGTGCCAGCAGTGAAACAGAAAGGTCCAGGTTATATTTT. Looking up the rest from reference TRBV2 and TRBJ1-3 gives the full variable domain: EPEVTQTPSHQVTQMGQEVILRCVPISNHLYFYWYRQILGQKVEFLVSFYNNEISEKSEIFDDQFSVERPDGSNFTLKIRSTKLEDSAMYFCASSETERSRLYFGEGSWLTVV.

The V gene is TRBV6-6, the J gene TRBJ1-1; 10 bases line up with TRBD1. Per germline, CDR1 MNHNY and CDR2 SVGAGI (reference sequence). The J segment lost 4 bases and the V segment lost 7 bases, leaving 3 bases of the junction unmatched. CDR3 length equals 13 residues. CDR3 amino acids: CASTDRGPTEAFF. The CDR3 bases are TGTGCCAGCACCGACAGGGGGCCCACTGAAGCTTTCTTT.

The chain is built from TRBV29-1 and TRBJ2-7; 16 positions match TRBD2. V shed 0 bases and J 6 bases; nucleotides not matched to a gene: 8. CDR3 length: 17 residues. The V gene's germline CDR1 is SQVTM and CDR2 ANQGSEA. CDR3: CSVEDPGLAGGRIEQYF. The CDR3 DNA reads as TGCAGCGTTGAAGACCCGGGACTAGCGGGAGGGCGAATCGAGCAGTACTTC.

The CDR3 coding sequence is TGCGCCAGCAGTGAGTCAGGAGGTGGGGACGAGCAGTACTTC. Encoded protein: CASSESGGGDEQYF. The rearrangement uses TRBV10-2 and TRBJ2-7; tentatively, D is TRBD2 (5 bases). Per the germline V gene, CDR1 is WSHSY and CDR2 is SAAADI. This CDR3 region has 14 residues. The germline V and J ends were trimmed by 0 bases and 5 bases, with 11 bases remaining between them.

The chain recombines TRBV15 with TRBJ2-1; 7 nucleotides match TRBD2. The CDR3 loop spans 15 amino acids. CDR1 LNHNV and CDR2 YYDKDF come from the germline V gene (reference sequence). After removal of 4 bases from V and 1 base from J, the junction contained 4 bases not matched to a gene. CDR3 protein: CATSTTSVSYNEQFF. The DNA for the CDR3 is TGTGCCACCAGCACTACTAGCGTTTCCTACAATGAGCAGTTCTTC.

This chain uses TRBV27 with TRBJ1-1; 9 bases align to TRBD1. This CDR3 contains 15 residues. Germline V gene data show CDR1 as MNHEY and CDR2 as SMNVEV (reference sequence). V lost 3 bases, J lost 5 bases, and 7 bases stayed unmatched. The CDR3 bases are TGTGCCAGCAGTTTGGAACAGGGGGCCCTAACTGAAGCTTTCTTT. The encoded protein is CASSLEQGALTEAFF.

Only a few counts were recorded for this clone. The genes are TRBV27 and TRBJ1-2; TRBD1 is a possible D gene (6 bases). Germline values: CDR1 MNHEY, CDR2 SMNVEV (reference sequence). Trimming removed 3 bases from V and 9 bases from J, with 11 bases in between. There are 12 residues in the CDR3. CDR3 region: CASSLIGGSYTF. The CDR3, as DNA: TGTGCCAGCAGTTTGATAGGGGGAAGCTACACCTTC.

The chain combines TRBV7-9 with TRBJ2-5, with 7 bases that match TRBD2. In germline, CDR1 is SEHNR, CDR2 FQNEAQ (reference sequence). This CDR3 has 16 residues. Trimming at V came to 0 bases and at J to 4 bases, leaving 8 bases not matched to a gene. The CDR3 loop reads CASSLASWEGRETQYF. Written as DNA, the CDR3 is TGTGCCAGCAGCTTAGCCTCTTGGGAGGGGAGAGAGACCCAGTACTTC.

This chain uses TRBV7-8 with TRBJ2-3; 10 bases fit TRBD2. V gave up 1 base and J gave up 5 bases; unmatched junction bases: 6. CDR1 is SGHVS and CDR2 is FQNEAQ in the germline V gene. The CDR3 extends over 16 amino acids. CDR3 residues: CASSLVLAGVRDTQYF. CDR3 in DNA: TGTGCCAGCAGCTTAGTCCTAGCGGGAGTACGAGATACGCAGTATTTT.